This is a list of T cell receptor beta chains from one sample in a study of CD8 T cells in Susac syndrome. TCRdb reprocessed the immunoSEQ multiplex PCR reads via MiXCR and lists one record per CDR3 protein. Seen here are about 26,000 distinct CDR3 sequences, 90% to 95% observed once, and the top ten hold more than 0.25%. Sequencing input: CD8+ T cells from PBMCs. The receptors shown here come from a human donor in good health. CDR3s include the opening cysteine and the closing phenylalanine or tryptophan. A D gene is named only where the DNA matches it firmly.

D: TRBD1
J: TRBJ2-7
V: TRBV6-5
CDR3: CATIGTVSYEQYF
DNA: TGTGCCACCATAGGGACAGTTTCCTACGAGCAGTACTTC

D: TRBD1
J: TRBJ2-2
V: TRBV5-4
CDR3: CASSPNSGTANTGELFF
DNA: TGTGCCAGCAGCCCTAATTCCGGGACAGCGAACACCGGGGAGCTGTTTTTT

D: -
J: TRBJ2-7
V: TRBV29-1
CDR3: CSVRKDSYEQYF
DNA: TGCAGCGTTCGTAAGGACTCCTACGAGCAGTACTTC

D: TRBD1
J: TRBJ1-6
V: TRBV27
CDR3: CASSLNRGNNSPLHF
DNA: TGTGCCAGCAGTTTGAACAGGGGAAACAATTCACCCCTCCACTTT

D: -
J: TRBJ2-1
V: TRBV20-1
CDR3: CSALSSYNEQFF
DNA: TGCAGTGCTCTCTCCTCCTACAATGAGCAGTTCTTC

D: -
J: TRBJ2-7
V: TRBV19
CDR3: CASSSGRARSYEQYF
DNA: TGTGCCAGTAGCTCAGGTCGGGCCCGCTCCTACGAGCAGTACTTC

D: -
J: TRBJ2-1
V: TRBV5-4
CDR3: CASSLGSGEQFF
DNA: TGTGCCAGCAGCTTGGGGAGCGGCGAGCAGTTCTTC

D: -
J: TRBJ2-3
V: TRBV7-9
CDR3: CASSSTHEGLHTDTQYF
DNA: TGTGCCAGCAGCTCGACACACGAGGGACTTCACACAGATACGCAGTATTTT

D: TRBD2
J: TRBJ2-1
V: TRBV2
CDR3: CASSPRLARNEQFF
DNA: TGTGCCAGCAGTCCGCGACTAGCTCGTAATGAGCAGTTCTTC

D: -
J: TRBJ2-2
V: TRBV4-1
CDR3: CASSQDDPGQNTGELFF
DNA: TGCGCCAGCAGCCAAGATGACCCGGGACAGAACACCGGGGAGCTGTTTTTT

D: -
J: TRBJ1-5
V: TRBV12-3/TRBV12-4
CDR3: CASSLGAGLEQPQHF
DNA: TGTGCCAGCAGTTTAGGGGCAGGGTTGGAACAGCCCCAGCATTTT

D: -
J: TRBJ2-2
V: TRBV20-1
CDR3: CSARQGNTGELFF
DNA: TGCAGTGCTAGGCAGGGCAACACCGGGGAGCTGTTTTTT

D: TRBD2
J: TRBJ2-1
V: TRBV7-9
CDR3: CASSLPFSGGAPMNEQFF
DNA: TGTGCCAGCAGTTTACCGTTTAGCGGGGGGGCCCCTATGAATGAGCAGTTCTTC

D: -
J: TRBJ2-1
V: TRBV21-1
CDR3: CASSPPGQGIYNEQFF
DNA: TGTGCCAGCAGCCCCCCGGGACAGGGGATCTACAATGAGCAGTTCTTC

D: TRBD1
J: TRBJ2-7
V: TRBV7-9
CDR3: CASSLDRGHEQYF
DNA: TGTGCCAGCAGCCTAGACAGGGGCCACGAGCAGTACTTC

D: -
J: TRBJ2-1
V: TRBV20-1
CDR3: CSARGGADNEQFF
DNA: TGCAGTGCTAGAGGAGGGGCAGACAATGAGCAGTTCTTC

D: -
J: TRBJ2-1
V: TRBV6-5
CDR3: CASSFRGSEQFF
DNA: TGTGCCAGCAGTTTTAGGGGCAGTGAGCAGTTCTTC

D: -
J: TRBJ2-2
V: TRBV12-5
CDR3: CASGLPPIGTGELFF
DNA: TGTGCTAGTGGTTTGCCGCCAATCGGCACCGGGGAGCTGTTTTTT

D: -
J: TRBJ2-7
V: TRBV7-9
CDR3: CASSPGQSYEQYF
DNA: TGTGCCAGCAGCCCGGGACAATCCTACGAGCAGTACTTC

D: TRBD2
J: TRBJ2-3
V: TRBV10-2
CDR3: CASSDGTSGDTDTQYF
DNA: TGCGCCAGCAGTGACGGGACTAGCGGGGACACAGATACGCAGTATTTT

D: TRBD1
J: TRBJ2-7
V: TRBV29-1
CDR3: CSVEDRTGVTYEQYF
DNA: TGCAGCGTTGAAGATAGGACAGGGGTGACCTACGAGCAGTACTTC

D: TRBD2
J: TRBJ2-5
V: TRBV5-6
CDR3: CASSLRVAGGPYQETQYF
DNA: TGTGCCAGCAGCCTTAGGGTAGCGGGGGGCCCGTACCAAGAGACCCAGTACTTC

D: -
J: TRBJ2-1
V: TRBV12-3/TRBV12-4
CDR3: CASSFKGPYNEQFF
DNA: TGTGCCAGCAGTTTTAAGGGTCCGTACAATGAGCAGTTCTTC

D: TRBD1
J: TRBJ1-1
V: TRBV4-3
CDR3: CASSQERQGGTEAFF
DNA: TGCGCCAGCAGCCAAGAACGACAGGGGGGTACTGAAGCTTTCTTT